These 30 T cell receptor beta chains were sequenced from one sample in a study of T cell repertoires in cytomegalovirus infection (dated by TCRdb to the late 2010s). The sequencing machine was an Illumina HiSeq 1500. Clones were called with MiXCR by TCRdb after fastp trimmed the public reads at Q25, and only in-frame beta chains were retained. Entries that share a CDR3 protein sequence are merged under the most common genes and DNA. In this sample the table shows under 850,000 distinct CDR3 sequences, 35% to 45% of which occur a single time. Under 3.5% of the sample comes from the top ten. Sequencing used PBMCs. All receptors come from a human donor in good health (CMV status not recorded). Some clones in this sample may be carry-over from other donors' samples.

The chain is built from TRBV5-1 and TRBJ1-1; D might be TRBD1 (5 bases). The germline V gene has CDR1 SGHRS and CDR2 YFSETQ. Trimming took 4 bases from V and 2 from J, leaving 15 bases between them. The CDR3 extends over 15 amino acids. CDR3 in DNA: TGCGCCAGCAGCCCCCCGGACACCGGAAACACTGAAGCTTTCTTT. It is translated as CASSPPDTGNTEAFF.

The rearrangement links TRBV25-1 to TRBJ1-2; D not certain. Trimming took 1 base from V and 8 from J, leaving 11 bases between them. Germline V gene data show CDR1 as MGHDK and CDR2 as SYGVNS. The CDR3 extends over 13 amino acids. The CDR3 spells CASSELGTQGYTF. CDR3 coding DNA: TGTGCCAGCAGTGAATTGGGAACGCAAGGCTACACCTTC.

The chain recombines TRBV2 with TRBJ2-6; D is possibly TRBD1 (6 bases). V was shortened by 6 bases and J by 1 base, with 13 bases between the two germline ends. CDR3 length: 16 amino acids. The germline gives CDR1 SNHLY, CDR2 FYNNEI. The CDR3 here is CASSTGLNSGANVLTF. In DNA form, the CDR3 reads TGTGCCAGCAGCACAGGGCTAAATTCTGGGGCCAACGTCCTGACTTTC.

Only a few counts were recorded for this clonotype. The rearrangement joins TRBV7-9 to TRBJ2-7; 10 bases map to TRBD1. The CDR3 spans 16 residues. Germline trimming cut 5 bases from V and 2 bases from J; bases unmatched to any gene: 9. Per the germline V gene, CDR1 is SEHNR and CDR2 is FQNEAQ (reference sequence). The CDR3 DNA reads TGTGCCAGCAGCCCAGTCGCCGGGACAGGGGCCTACGAGCAGTACTTC. It translates to CASSPVAGTGAYEQYF. The variable domain in full, completed from reference TRBV7-9 and TRBJ2-7, reads DTGVSQNPRHKITKRGQNVTFRCDPISEHNRLYWYRQTLGQGPEFLTYFQNEAQLEKSRLLSDRFSAERPKGSFSTLEIQRTEQGDSAMYLCASSPVAGTGAYEQYFGPGTRLTVT.

This clonotype was seen once. The rearrangement joins TRBV7-9 to TRBJ2-5; D not resolved. The CDR3 consists of 13 residues. Trimming shortened V by 3 bases and J by 4 bases, and 9 bases separated the two germline ends. Germline CDR1 SEHNR, CDR2 FQNEAQ (reference sequence). The CDR3 sequence: CASSLPPIETQYF. In nucleotides, the CDR3 is TGTGCCAGCAGCTTGCCTCCAATAGAGACCCAGTACTTC. The whole variable domain, filled in from reference TRBV7-9 and TRBJ2-5, reads DTGVSQNPRHKITKRGQNVTFRCDPISEHNRLYWYRQTLGQGPEFLTYFQNEAQLEKSRLLSDRFSAERPKGSFSTLEIQRTEQGDSAMYLCASSLPPIETQYFGPGTRLLVL.

This chain links TRBV11-2 with TRBJ1-2; the match to TRBD1 covers 7 bases. V was clipped by 5 bases and J by 8 bases; unmatched bases: 11. Germline V gene sequence: CDR1 SGHAT, CDR2 FQNNGV. The CDR3 totals 14 residues. DNA for the CDR3: TGTGCCAGCAGCCTTGGGTTAGACAGGGAGGGCTACACCTTC. Protein sequence: CASSLGLDREGYTF. Complete variable domain (other parts from reference TRBV11-2 and TRBJ1-2): EAGVAQSPRYKIIEKRQSVAFWCNPISGHATLYWYQQILGQGPKLLIQFQNNGVVDDSQLPKDRFSAERLKGVDSTLKIQPAKLEDSAVYLCASSLGLDREGYTFGSGTRLTVV.

This clonotype appeared a single time. The chain is built from TRBV6-5 and TRBJ2-5, with 10 bases lining up with TRBD1. Trimming took 2 bases from V and 5 from J; bases not matched to a gene: 14. The CDR3 loop spans 18 amino acids. The germline gives CDR1 MNHEY, CDR2 SVGAGI. The CDR3 DNA follows: TGTGCCAGCAGTTACGGCCGTGGGACAGGGGTTATAGGGGAGACCCAGTACTTC. Translated: CASSYGRGTGVIGETQYF.

This chain uses TRBV4-1 with TRBJ1-2; a weak D match, TRBD1 (6 bases). With 0 bases removed from V and 0 bases from J, the gap between germline ends came to 17 bases. The CDR3 is 18 amino acids. From germline, CDR1 is MGHRA and CDR2 YSYEKL. CDR3 in amino acids: CASSQDPTGRPPNYGYTF. CDR3 DNA: TGCGCCAGCAGCCAAGATCCAACAGGGAGGCCACCTAACTATGGCTACACCTTC.

The chain has TRBV29-1 and TRBJ1-2; no firm D call. Trimming removed 4 bases from V and 2 bases from J, with 5 bases in between. Germline assignment: CDR1 SQVTM and CDR2 ANQGSEA. The CDR3 is 11 amino acids. DNA for the CDR3: TGCAGCGTTGGAGGAAACTATGGCTACACCTTC. Residues: CSVGGNYGYTF.

This clonotype was found many times. The gene calls are TRBV7-2 and TRBJ1-1; 7 bases align to TRBD1. Germline CDR1 and CDR2: SGHTA and FQGNSA. V lost 6 bases, J lost 2 bases, and 9 bases stayed unmatched. The CDR3 consists of 15 residues. This CDR3 reads CASSFSTGANTEAFF. In DNA form, the CDR3 reads TGTGCCAGCAGTTTCAGTACAGGGGCCAACACTGAAGCTTTCTTT.

V and J are TRBV20-1 and TRBJ1-1; D gene ambiguous. The V gene lost 3 bases and the J gene lost 4 bases, with 15 bases spanning the gap. The CDR3 has 14 amino acids. The germline V gene has CDR1 DFQATT and CDR2 SNEGSKA (reference sequence). CDR3 in amino acids: CSASDGRRATEAFF. The CDR3 DNA follows: TGCAGTGCTAGTGATGGGCGACGGGCCACTGAAGCTTTCTTT.

This clonotype occurred a few times. The V and J genes are TRBV28 and TRBJ1-5, with TRBD1 as a possible D gene (5 bases). The CDR3 has 13 amino acids. With 7 bases removed from V and 2 bases from J, the gap between germline ends came to 9 bases. Germline V gene data show CDR1 as MDHEN and CDR2 as SYDVKM. The CDR3 here is CASKRGGNQPQHF. The CDR3 DNA follows: TGTGCCAGCAAAAGAGGGGGCAATCAGCCCCAGCATTTT. Together with reference TRBV28 and TRBJ1-5, the CDR3 gives the full variable domain: DVKVTQSSRYLVKRTGEKVFLECVQDMDHENMFWYRQDPGLGLRLIYFSYDVKMKEKGDIPEGYSVSREKKERFSLILESASTNQTSMYLCASKRGGNQPQHFGDGTRLSIL.

CDR3 region: CASSPGVRLAVHEQFF. The CDR3 DNA is TGTGCCAGCAGCCCCGGGGTTCGACTAGCGGTCCATGAGCAGTTCTTC. The V and J genes are TRBV12-3 or TRBV12-4 and TRBJ2-1; 9 nucleotides match TRBD2. This CDR3 region has 16 residues. V shed 6 bases, J shed 8 bases, and the junction held 14 bases outside the gene matches.

This clonotype was recorded once. This chain connects TRBV5-6 to TRBJ2-3, with TRBD1 matching over 8 bases. CDR1 and CDR2 from the germline V gene are SGHDT and YYEEEE. The CDR3 runs to 16 residues. J gave up 2 bases and V 3 bases, and 8 bases lay outside the gene matches. CDR3 sequence reads: CASSSGQGLFTDTQYF. The CDR3 coding sequence is TGTGCCAGCAGCTCCGGACAGGGTCTTTTCACAGATACGCAGTATTTT.

The chain links TRBV15 to TRBJ1-1; TRBD1 agrees at 7 bases. CDR3 length equals 18 residues. Unmatched junction bases numbered 10, after V lost 0 bases and J lost 0 bases. Germline V gene sequence: CDR1 LNHNV, CDR2 YYDKDF (reference sequence). As DNA, the CDR3 is TGTGCCACCAGCAGAGATGGGCAGGGGGGGGCCATGAACACTGAAGCTTTCTTT. This codes for CATSRDGQGGAMNTEAFF.

The chain has TRBV28 and TRBJ2-5, with TRBD2 as a possible D gene (6 bases). Trimming removed 2 bases from V and 5 bases from J, with 15 bases in between. Germline CDR1 and CDR2: MDHEN and SYDVKM. The CDR3 spans 15 residues. CDR3 protein: CASSLVSRRGETQYF. The CDR3 DNA reads TGTGCCAGCAGTTTAGTCAGCCGGAGGGGCGAGACCCAGTACTTC.

The CDR3 DNA sequence: TGTGCCAGCAGCTCCTTAGGGACTAGCGGCACAGATACGCAGTATTTT. It yields the protein CASSSLGTSGTDTQYF. This chain links TRBV5-6 with TRBJ2-3; TRBD2 aligns across 10 bases. Germline V gives CDR1 SGHDT, CDR2 YYEEEE. The CDR3 length is 16 residues. J was trimmed by 1 base and V by 3 bases; bases with no gene match: 5.

There are a few counts of this clonotype. The chain carries TRBV7-8 and TRBJ2-2; D possibly corresponds to TRBD2 (5 bases). This CDR3 contains 15 residues. Looked up from germline, CDR1 is SGHVS and CDR2 is FQNEAQ. V was shortened by 0 bases and J by 5 bases, with 10 bases between the two germline ends. CDR3 sequence reads: CASSLARTRTGELFF. In DNA, the CDR3 is TGTGCCAGCAGCTTAGCCCGGACTCGAACCGGGGAGCTGTTTTTT.

This sequence joins TRBV5-1 and TRBJ2-1, with D possibly being TRBD1 (6 bases). The CDR3 runs to 14 residues. Germline V gene sequence: CDR1 SGHRS, CDR2 YFSETQ. V lost 6 bases, J lost 1 base, and 11 bases lay in between. The CDR3 DNA follows: TGCGCCAGCACCCCAGGACAGTCCTACAATGAGCAGTTCTTC. Amino acids: CASTPGQSYNEQFF.

The chain combines TRBV10-3 with TRBJ1-1; 7 positions agree with TRBD1. The CDR3 contains 11 residues. With 6 bases clipped from V and 6 bases from J, the junction kept 1 base outside the gene matches. Germline assignment: CDR1 ENHRY and CDR2 SYGVKD. The CDR3 spells CAISRGAEAFF. The CDR3, as DNA: TGTGCCATCAGCAGGGGGGCTGAAGCTTTCTTT.

The V call is TRBV20-1, the J call TRBJ2-5, with D possibly being TRBD1 or TRBD2 (6 bases each). Trimming shortened V by 7 bases and J by 5 bases, and 23 bases separated the two germline ends. The germline gives CDR1 DFQATT, CDR2 SNEGSKA (reference sequence). The CDR3 runs to 15 residues. CDR3 sequence reads: CSGSPEGGRWETQYF. As DNA, the CDR3 is TGCAGTGGGTCCCCCGAGGGGGGTAGATGGGAGACCCAGTACTTC.

This clonotype came up a few times. The chain uses TRBV27 and TRBJ1-2; 9 positions agree with TRBD1. The germline gives CDR1 MNHEY, CDR2 SMNVEV (reference sequence). V dropped 3 bases and J dropped 4; count of bases not matched to a gene: 3. The CDR3 loop spans 14 amino acids. CDR3 loop: CASSFSGQGYGYTF. Written as DNA, the CDR3 is TGTGCCAGCAGTTTTTCGGGACAGGGCTATGGCTACACCTTC.

For this clonotype: A clone one base away is much larger, so this may be a read error. This CDR3 is missing its conserved last phenylalanine or tryptophan, likely due to a read error. V gene TRBV7-2 combines with J gene TRBJ2-1; 11 bases fit TRBD2. With V trimmed by 5 bases and J by 6 bases, 9 bases remained unmatched. Germline loops: CDR1 SGHTA, CDR2 FQGNSA. The CDR3 is 16 amino acids. For the CDR3, the DNA is TGTGCCAGCAGCCCCCGGACTAGCGGGTATCGCAATGAGCAGTTCTTA. Translating it yields CASSPRTSGYRNEQFL.

This clonotype was counted a few times. The V gene is TRBV20-1, the J gene TRBJ2-3; D is uncertain. Deletions cut 2 bases from V and 3 bases from J, with 9 bases between. Germline assignment: CDR1 DFQATT and CDR2 SNEGSKA (reference sequence). CDR3 size: 13 residues. The CDR3 loop reads CSARISGTDTQYF. CDR3 coding DNA: TGCAGTGCTAGAATTAGTGGAACAGATACGCAGTATTTT.

This clonotype was seen more than once but under ten times. The chain combines TRBV6-1 with TRBJ2-4, with D tentatively TRBD1 (5 bases). Trimming cost V 5 bases and J 1 base, with 9 bases left between them. This CDR3 comprises 14 residues. Germline CDR1 reads MNHNS; CDR2 reads SASEGT. Here the CDR3 reads CASSLDSAKNIQYF. CDR3 sequence (DNA): TGTGCCAGCAGTCTCGACAGCGCCAAAAACATTCAGTACTTC.

CDR3 nucleotide sequence: TGTGCCACAGACCCAGCGGGGTGGCACAATGAGCAGTTCTTC. Its translation: CATDPAGWHNEQFF. The V gene is TRBV7-2, the J gene TRBJ2-1; 7 bases align to TRBD2. The junction had 11 bases not matched to a gene; V was cut back by 10 bases and J by 5 bases. Per the germline V gene, CDR1 is SGHTA and CDR2 is FQGNSA. The CDR3 has 14 amino acids.

The chain has TRBV28 and TRBJ2-7; tentatively, D is TRBD1 (8 bases). The V gene's germline CDR1 is MDHEN and CDR2 SYDVKM. The CDR3 spans 19 residues. V was clipped by 3 bases and J by 3 bases, with 27 bases between them. The CDR3 reads CASSFPARGGTGGIYEQYF. The CDR3, as DNA: TGTGCCAGCAGTTTTCCCGCGAGGGGGGGAACAGGGGGTATCTACGAGCAGTACTTC.

A few counts support this clonotype. The V gene is TRBV5-5, the J gene TRBJ1-6; no reliable D call. V was cut by 5 bases and J by 7 bases, with 16 bases left in between. Germline-derived CDR1 and CDR2 are SGHKS and YYEKEE (reference sequence). The CDR3 consists of 15 residues. CDR3 loop: CASRSLTGSNSPLHF. For the CDR3, the DNA is TGTGCCAGCAGATCCCTAACGGGTTCCAATTCACCCCTCCACTTT.

This chain uses TRBV29-1 with TRBJ1-5; D unclear. Germline-derived CDR1 and CDR2 are SQVTM and ANQGSEA. CDR3 length: 12 residues. V dropped 6 bases and J dropped 0 bases, with 6 bases sitting between them. CDR3 in amino acids: CSVHYSNQPQHF. The CDR3 region has the DNA TGCAGCGTCCACTATAGCAATCAGCCCCAGCATTTT.

The V and J genes are TRBV7-4 and TRBJ2-1, with 8 bases that match TRBD2. Germline-derived CDR1 and CDR2 are SGHVT and SQSDAQ. The CDR3 loop spans 17 amino acids. The trim removed 3 bases at V and 0 bases at J, leaving 7 bases unmatched. The CDR3 here is CASSLVSGALSYNEQFF. CDR3 bases: TGTGCCAGCAGCTTGGTTAGCGGGGCCCTCTCCTACAATGAGCAGTTCTTC.